The 9 T cell receptor beta chains presented below share a single source sample, sequenced in a study of blood T cell repertoires in COVID-19. Clones were read by immunoSEQ multiplex PCR, and TCRdb kept only the in-frame ones, dropping some. Of 50,000 or so clones in the sample, 85% to 90% were seen once. Sequencing used peripheral blood. The receptors come from a human donor in a cohort sampled during active COVID-19.

This clone was seen more than once but under ten times. The sample has other DNA sequences that encode this CDR3 too. The CDR3 here is CASSSFGGNTEAFF. The CDR3 region has the DNA TGTGCCAGCAGCTCATTCGGGGGGAACACTGAAGCTTTCTTT. This sequence joins TRBV7-9 and TRBJ1-1, with a tentative D call TRBD1 (5 bases). The germline CDR1 and CDR2 sequences are SEHNR and FQNEAQ (reference sequence). The CDR3 contains 14 residues. Trimming stripped 4 bases from V and 1 base from J, with 10 bases between.

The V gene is TRBV15, the J gene TRBJ1-5, with D hard to call. Germline values: CDR1 LNHNV, CDR2 YYDKDF (reference sequence). This CDR3 region has 15 residues. V was pared by 1 base and J by 5 bases, with 12 bases between. CDR3 DNA: TGTGCCACCAGCAGAGTGGGAGGTGGGGATCAGCCCCAGCATTTT. Its translation is CATSRVGGGDQPQHF.

The chain recombines TRBV6-4 with TRBJ2-3; 7 bases are a match to TRBD1. V trimming: 4 bases; J trimming: 6 bases; junction bases outside the gene matches: 1. CDR1 MRHNA and CDR2 SNTAGT come from the germline V gene. The CDR3 spans 12 residues. The CDR3 region is CASSVQGDTQYF. The CDR3 DNA is TGTGCCAGCAGTGTACAGGGGGATACGCAGTATTTT.

This rearrangement joins TRBV28 to TRBJ2-3; TRBD2 aligns across 7 bases. CDR3 length: 15 residues. CDR1 is MDHEN, CDR2 SYDVKM, per germline. V trimming: 5 bases; J trimming: 3 bases; junction bases outside the gene matches: 8. CDR3 amino acids: CASSTQKGGTDTQYF. The CDR3 DNA reads as TGTGCCAGCAGTACCCAAAAGGGAGGGACAGATACGCAGTATTTT.

The chain has TRBV6-1 and TRBJ1-2, with D unresolved. Germline V lookup: CDR1 MNHNS, CDR2 SASEGT. The CDR3 spans 14 residues. V was trimmed by 2 bases and J by 8 bases, leaving 15 bases between them. The chain's CDR3 is CASSESGRLRGYTF. The DNA of the CDR3 is TGTGCCAGCAGTGAATCTGGCCGATTGAGGGGCTACACCTTC.

V gene TRBV28 combines with J gene TRBJ1-5, with D unclear. The CDR3 consists of 13 residues. Deletions cut 8 bases from V and 2 bases from J, with 10 bases between. Germline V gene lookup returns CDR1 MDHEN and CDR2 SYDVKM. The CDR3 DNA reads TGTGCCAGCCTAGCCATGGGCAATCAGCCCCAGCATTTT. This gives the protein CASLAMGNQPQHF. Full variable domain (missing parts from reference TRBV28 and TRBJ1-5): DVKVTQSSRYLVKRTGEKVFLECVQDMDHENMFWYRQDPGLGLRLIYFSYDVKMKEKGDIPEGYSVSREKKERFSLILESASTNQTSMYLCASLAMGNQPQHFGDGTRLSIL.

The chain joins TRBV11-1 to TRBJ1-1; D remains ambiguous. There are 13 residues in the CDR3. Trimming took 2 bases from V and 5 from J, leaving 9 bases between them. Germline values: CDR1 SGHAT, CDR2 FQDESV (reference sequence). CDR3 nucleotide sequence: TGTGCCAGCAGCTTACGCAGAGGGACTGAAGCTTTCTTT. It yields the protein CASSLRRGTEAFF. Based on the CDR3 plus reference TRBV11-1 and TRBJ1-1, the full variable domain is EAEVAQSPRYKITEKSQAVAFWCDPISGHATLYWYRQILGQGPELLVQFQDESVVDDSQLPKDRFSAERLKGVDSTLKIQPAELGDSAMYLCASSLRRGTEAFFGQGTRLTVV.

The chain is built from TRBV5-6 and TRBJ2-6; the D gene is possibly TRBD1 (5 bases). CDR3 length: 14 amino acids. V gave up 6 bases and J gave up 3 bases, with 10 bases separating them. Looked up from germline, CDR1 is SGHDT and CDR2 is YYEEEE. The chain's CDR3 is CASTSGYGANVLTF. CDR3 coding DNA: TGTGCCAGCACGTCAGGGTATGGGGCCAACGTCCTGACTTTC.

V is TRBV7-3 and J is TRBJ2-3, with TRBD2 identical over 11 bases. The V and J ends lost 5 bases and 0 bases, in that order; junction bases with no gene match: 4. CDR1 and CDR2 (germline): SGHTA, FQGTGA. CDR3 length: 16 residues. Here the CDR3 DNA reads TGTGCCAGCAGCCAGAGACTAGCGGGAAGCACAGATACGCAGTATTTT. This encodes CASSQRLAGSTDTQYF.